Listed here are 23 T cell receptor beta chains from one sample, sequenced in a study of regulatory T cells in long-lasting Graves disease. Assembly of TCR beta libraries relied on iRepertoire HTBI primers together with Arm-PCR of CDR3 regions. TCRdb recomputed calls from the multiplex PCR reads with MiXCR, one row per CDR3 protein. The sample records hundreds of thousands of distinct CDR3 sequences, roughly 16% being singletons. As to time point: newly diagnosed GD, antithyroid drugs for less than 3 months. From RNA extracted from PBMCs, the TCR library was made. This same sample was also taken into another study, of T cells in Graves' hyperthyroidism and ophthalmopathy.

Sequences were derived from peripheral blood mononuclear cells (PBMCs), sampled at new diagnosis, from a patient treated with antithyroid drugs. These TCRs come from a young woman with Graves disease.

The chain recombines TRBV10-3 with TRBJ1-5; TRBD1 agrees at 8 bases. This CDR3 has 15 amino acids. Germline V gives CDR1 ENHRY, CDR2 SYGVKD. V trimming: 6 bases; J trimming: 4 bases; junction bases outside the gene matches: 8. The CDR3 coding sequence is TGTGCCATCAGGAATGACAGGGGAGTAAATCAGCCCCAGCATTTT. This translates into CAIRNDRGVNQPQHF.

The sample holds a few counts of this clonotype. The chain joins TRBV7-9 to TRBJ1-2; a weak D match, TRBD1 (5 bases). The CDR3 length is 15 residues. CDR1 and CDR2 (germline): SEHNR, FQNEAQ (reference sequence). V shed 4 bases and J shed 6 bases, with 18 bases lying between them. The CDR3 region is CASSWEGGDFHGYTF. Written as DNA, the CDR3 is TGTGCCAGCAGCTGGGAGGGTGGGGACTTCCATGGCTACACCTTC.

This clonotype was counted at least ten times. This chain uses TRBV2 with TRBJ2-7, with D possibly being TRBD1 (5 bases). The CDR3 loop spans 12 amino acids. Germline-derived CDR1 and CDR2 are SNHLY and FYNNEI. V was clipped by 9 bases and J by 5 bases, with 14 bases between them. The CDR3 region is CARTTGTNEQYF. CDR3 in DNA: TGTGCCAGAACAACAGGAACTAACGAGCAGTACTTC.

This clonotype came up many times. This chain links TRBV28 with TRBJ2-7; D assignment may be TRBD1 or TRBD2 (6 bases each). Germline-derived CDR1 and CDR2 are MDHEN and SYDVKM. CDR3 size: 15 residues. Trimming removed 6 bases at V and 3 bases at J, with 18 bases between. The CDR3 DNA follows: TGTGCCAGCAGGGAGGGGGGCGCGAATGTCTACGAGCAGTACTTC. Translating gives CASREGGANVYEQYF.

This clonotype was seen more than once but under ten times. The chain uses TRBV4-3 and TRBJ1-3, with a possible D match to TRBD1 (5 bases). CDR1 LGHNA and CDR2 YSLEER come from the germline V gene. The CDR3 loop spans 17 amino acids. V shed 1 base and J shed 4 bases, with 17 bases lying between them. Here the CDR3 reads CASSQVGGGSTGNTIYF. DNA for the CDR3: TGCGCCAGCAGCCAAGTGGGTGGGGGGTCAACCGGAAACACCATATATTTT.

This clonotype was seen ten or more times. The CDR3 region has the DNA TGTGCCAGCAGTTTGGTGGCGGGGTATCCGACCCAGTACTTC. Its protein product is CASSLVAGYPTQYF. The chain employs TRBV28 and TRBJ2-5, with D possibly being TRBD2 (6 bases). Trimming stripped 3 bases from V and 7 bases from J, with 15 bases between. The CDR3 runs to 14 residues. Germline V gene sequence: CDR1 MDHEN, CDR2 SYDVKM.

The rearrangement uses TRBV27 and TRBJ1-4; tentative D call: TRBD1 (5 bases). Looked up from germline, CDR1 is MNHEY and CDR2 is SMNVEV (reference sequence). The CDR3 contains 15 residues. Trimming left V 5 bases short and J 8 bases short, with 18 bases between. The CDR3 protein is CASSPTKGEWEKLFF. CDR3 DNA: TGTGCCAGCAGTCCTACAAAAGGGGAGTGGGAAAAACTGTTTTTT.

Here the CDR3 DNA reads TGTGCCACCAGTGACCCGAAGGGACAGCAATACTTC. This encodes CATSDPKGQQYF. The chain uses TRBV24-1 and TRBJ2-4; 7 nucleotides agree with TRBD1. CDR1 and CDR2 (germline): KGHDR, SFDVKD. This CDR3 region has 12 residues. Trimming at V came to 4 bases and at J to 16 bases, leaving 9 bases not matched to a gene.

The J gene is TRBJ2-2, the V gene TRBV20-1, with 7 bases lining up with TRBD2. The CDR3 contains 14 residues. Germline values: CDR1 DFQATT, CDR2 SNEGSKA (reference sequence). Trimming at V came to 5 bases and at J to 5 bases, leaving 8 bases not matched to a gene. The CDR3 loop is CSAVWDYSTGELFF. CDR3 DNA: TGCAGTGCTGTGTGGGACTACTCTACCGGGGAGCTGTTTTTT.

This clonotype was detected many times. The chain has TRBV6-5 and TRBJ1-1; D possibly corresponds to TRBD1 (6 bases). The CDR3 consists of 15 residues. The germline V and J ends were trimmed by 0 bases and 8 bases, with 16 bases remaining between them. Looked up from germline, CDR1 is MNHEY and CDR2 is SVGAGI. DNA of the CDR3: TGTGCCAGCAGTTACTCGATTGGGGGACAAACAGAAGCTTTCTTT. Translation gives CASSYSIGGQTEAFF.

V usage is TRBV6-1 and J usage is TRBJ2-3; 9 nucleotides agree with TRBD1. CDR3 length: 18 amino acids. Germline trimming cut 8 bases from V and 2 bases from J; bases unmatched to any gene: 17. Germline values: CDR1 MNHNS, CDR2 SASEGT. As DNA, the CDR3 is TGTGCCAGCGTAGGGTTACAGGGGGCCGGCGGTCTCACAGATACGCAGTATTTT. This gives the protein CASVGLQGAGGLTDTQYF.

The chain carries TRBV28 and TRBJ2-4; D is ambiguous. CDR3 length equals 13 residues. The germline CDR1 and CDR2 sequences are MDHEN and SYDVKM. V lost 4 bases and J lost 7, with 11 bases in between. The CDR3 is CASSSRTPNIQYF. In DNA form, the CDR3 reads TGTGCCAGCAGTTCGCGCACCCCCAACATTCAGTACTTC.

This clonotype was observed at least ten times. The rearrangement links TRBV28 to TRBJ1-1; D is uncertain. Germline CDR1 and CDR2: MDHEN and SYDVKM. The V end lost 3 bases, the J end lost 10 bases, and 18 bases lay between the germline ends. The CDR3 is 14 residues long. CDR3 amino acids: CASSFPGSTRLAFF. The CDR3 nucleotides are TGTGCCAGCAGTTTCCCGGGGTCCACGAGGCTAGCTTTCTTT. The full variable domain, rest sourced from reference TRBV28 and TRBJ1-1, is DVKVTQSSRYLVKRTGEKVFLECVQDMDHENMFWYRQDPGLGLRLIYFSYDVKMKEKGDIPEGYSVSREKKERFSLILESASTNQTSMYLCASSFPGSTRLAFFGQGTRLTVV.

At least ten counts were recorded for this clonotype. V usage is TRBV15 and J usage is TRBJ2-3; a possible D gene is TRBD2 (6 bases). V lost 8 bases to trimming and J lost 0 bases, with 12 bases between them. CDR1 and CDR2 (germline): LNHNV, YYDKDF (reference sequence). There are 14 residues in the CDR3. The CDR3 DNA follows: TGTGCCACCCGGCGGGGAGCTAGCACAGATACGCAGTATTTT. Protein product: CATRRGASTDTQYF.

V gene TRBV9 combines with J gene TRBJ2-4; 7 bases match TRBD2. Looked up from germline, CDR1 is SGDLS and CDR2 is YYNGEE. V shed 0 bases, J shed 6 bases, and the junction held 0 bases outside the gene matches. This CDR3 has 13 amino acids. Here the CDR3 reads CASSVGGGNIQYF. The CDR3 DNA sequence: TGTGCCAGCAGCGTAGGGGGGGGAAACATTCAGTACTTC.

This clonotype has ten or more counts. The V call is TRBV18, the J call TRBJ1-5; D is unresolved. This CDR3 has 12 amino acids. The V gene lost 3 bases and the J gene lost 5 bases, with 5 bases spanning the gap. Germline loops: CDR1 KGHSH, CDR2 LQKENI. The CDR3 DNA is TGTGCCAGCTCACCCGGCGATCAGCCCCAGCATTTT. This gives the protein CASSPGDQPQHF.

This clonotype showed up many times. The gene calls are TRBV2 and TRBJ2-2; no clear D gene. This CDR3 has 14 residues. Germline V gene data show CDR1 as SNHLY and CDR2 as FYNNEI. Trimming removed 5 bases from V and 5 bases from J, with 12 bases in between. The chain's CDR3 is CASSRMSRTGELFF. In nucleotides, the CDR3 is TGTGCCAGCAGTCGAATGAGTCGTACCGGGGAGCTGTTTTTT.

The chain employs TRBV14 and TRBJ2-1; the D gene could be TRBD1 or TRBD2 (5 bases each). The CDR3 sequence is 14 residues long. CDR1 and CDR2 (germline): SGHDN, FVKESK. Trimming took 1 base from V and 9 from J, leaving 13 bases between them. In DNA, the CDR3 is TGTGCCAGCAGCCAAGTGGTAGGGGAGCGTGAGCAGTTCTTC. It encodes CASSQVVGEREQFF.

This clonotype was counted ten times or more. The chain uses TRBV12-3 or TRBV12-4 and TRBJ2-7, with unresolved D. The CDR3 runs to 15 residues. The V end lost 5 bases, the J end lost 0 bases, and 14 bases lay between the germline ends. DNA of the CDR3: TGTGCCAGCAGTACCACGGACCGGAGCTCCTACGAGCAGTACTTC. This sequence encodes CASSTTDRSSYEQYF.

This clonotype came up many times. The chain combines TRBV7-2 with TRBJ1-3, with 8 nucleotides matching TRBD1. The germline V gene encodes CDR1 SGHTA and CDR2 FQGNSA. The length of the CDR3 is 14 residues. V lost 3 bases and J lost 4; bases outside the gene matches: 2. CDR3 DNA sequence: TGTGCCAGCAGCTTCCAGGGGGCGGGAAACACCATATATTTT. Residues: CASSFQGAGNTIYF. Full variable domain (remainder filled in from reference TRBV7-2 and TRBJ1-3): GAGVSQSPSNKVTEKGKDVELRCDPISGHTALYWYRQSLGQGLEFLIYFQGNSAPDKSGLPSDRFSAERTGGSVSTLTIQRTQQEDSAVYLCASSFQGAGNTIYFGEGSWLTVV.

This clonotype has at least ten counts. The V call is TRBV12-3 or TRBV12-4, the J call TRBJ2-5, with TRBD2 as a possible D gene (6 bases). The CDR3 runs 13 residues. V was shortened by 5 bases and J by 7 bases, with 14 bases between the two germline ends. The CDR3 region has the DNA TGTGCCAGCAGTAAACGACTAGATGGGACCCAGTACTTC. As protein: CASSKRLDGTQYF.

There are many counts of this clonotype. The rearrangement uses TRBV28 and TRBJ1-2; D might be TRBD1 (5 bases). The CDR3 loop spans 12 amino acids. Germline-derived CDR1 and CDR2 are MDHEN and SYDVKM. Trimming shortened V by 6 bases and J by 4 bases, and 9 bases separated the two germline ends. As DNA, the CDR3 is TGTGCCAGCAGCCCAGGGAGCTATGGCTACACCTTC. Translating gives CASSPGSYGYTF.

This clonotype was seen many times. The V call is TRBV7-8, the J call TRBJ2-1; D is undetermined. Germline loops: CDR1 SGHVS, CDR2 FQNEAQ. The CDR3 extends over 13 amino acids. V dropped 5 bases and J dropped 9 bases, with 14 bases sitting between them. The CDR3 protein is CASSQQFGGEQFF. The DNA of the CDR3 is TGTGCCAGCAGCCAACAATTCGGCGGTGAGCAGTTCTTC.